These 28 T cell receptor beta chains originate from one sample sequenced in a study of blood T cell repertoires in COVID-19. This table comes from immunoSEQ multiplex PCR, and its TCRdb copy is limited to in-frame clones, with some not included. Counted here are approximately 390,000 clones, roughly 86% occurring once; the ten biggest clones make up 2% to 2.5%. The sequenced material came from PBMCs or T cells enriched from blood (not recorded which). These receptors came from a middle-aged woman with acute COVID-19.

V is TRBV3-1 (or the pseudogene TRBV3-2) and J is TRBJ2-3; the D is unclear. The V end was cut by 3 bases, the J end by 8 bases, with 12 bases between. Germline assignment: CDR1 LGHDT and CDR2 YNNKEL (reference sequence). CDR3 length equals 13 residues. CDR3 region: CASSQTLAGTQYF. In nucleotides, the CDR3 is TGTGCCAGCAGCCAGACACTTGCTGGTACGCAGTATTTT.

Only one count was recorded for this clone. This rearrangement joins TRBV5-1 to TRBJ1-6, with 10 bases fitting TRBD1. The CDR3 is 13 residues long. After removal of 5 bases from V and 10 bases from J, the junction contained 3 bases not matched to a gene. Germline CDR1 and CDR2: SGHRS and YFSETQ. CDR3: CASRGDRGSPLHF. In nucleotides, the CDR3 is TGCGCCAGCAGAGGGGACAGGGGCTCACCCCTCCACTTT.

The V gene is TRBV9, the J gene TRBJ2-5; TRBD2 matches 8 bases. V lost 2 bases and J lost 0; bases outside the gene matches: 0. The CDR3 is made up of 14 amino acids. Germline V gene lookup returns CDR1 SGDLS and CDR2 YYNGEE. The CDR3 DNA sequence: TGTGCCAGCAGCGTGCGGGGGGACCAAGAGACCCAGTACTTC. This sequence encodes CASSVRGDQETQYF.

The chain has TRBV20-1 and TRBJ1-2; no definite D call. Germline CDR1 DFQATT, CDR2 SNEGSKA (reference sequence). The CDR3 spans 13 residues. The V and J ends lost 3 bases and 4 bases respectively, with 12 bases between them. CDR3: CSASTGGGYGYTF. DNA of the CDR3: TGCAGTGCTAGTACGGGAGGAGGCTATGGCTACACCTTC.

The table lists this clone with a count of one. This sequence joins TRBV10-2 and TRBJ1-5; D is perhaps TRBD1 (5 bases). The CDR3 has 14 amino acids. Germline-derived CDR1 and CDR2 are WSHSY and SAAADI. Between the trimmed V and J ends, which lost 2 bases and 5 bases, there was a span of 10 bases. Here the CDR3 reads CASSEPGGYQPQHF. CDR3 nucleotide sequence: TGCGCCAGCAGTGAGCCGGGGGGATATCAGCCCCAGCATTTT.

The rearrangement links TRBV7-9 to TRBJ2-3; a possible D gene is TRBD1 (5 bases). Per germline, CDR1 SEHNR and CDR2 FQNEAQ (reference sequence). The CDR3 is 14 amino acids. V was pared by 4 bases and J by 1 base, with 9 bases between. The CDR3 spells CASSSIGGTDTQYF. The CDR3 bases are TGTGCCAGCAGCTCAATAGGGGGCACAGATACGCAGTATTTT.

This chain uses TRBV12-5 with TRBJ1-1; 7 bases fit TRBD1. V dropped 5 bases and J dropped 4; count of bases not matched to a gene: 7. Germline CDR1 LGHNT, CDR2 FRNRAP. CDR3 size: 14 residues. The CDR3 region is CASGGGGRGTEAFF. CDR3 nucleotide sequence: TGTGCTAGTGGTGGAGGGGGCCGGGGCACTGAAGCTTTCTTT.

A note on this clone: A read error may produce the germline difference seen at one junction end. The chain links TRBV11-2 to TRBJ2-7, with a tentative D call TRBD1 (5 bases). This CDR3 has 8 amino acids. CDR1 and CDR2 (germline): SGHAT, FQNNGV. CDR3: CASSLQGF. Written as DNA, the CDR3 is TGTGCCAGCAGCTTACAGGGCTTC.

V usage is TRBV25-1 and J usage is TRBJ1-2, with unresolved D. CDR1 and CDR2 (germline): MGHDK, SYGVNS. The CDR3 has 13 residues. Trimming stripped 4 bases from V and 4 bases from J, with 10 bases between. CDR3 sequence reads: CASSVGFRYGYTF. CDR3 sequence (DNA): TGTGCCAGCAGTGTCGGGTTCCGCTATGGCTACACCTTC.

This chain joins TRBV5-1 and TRBJ2-3, with 7 bases identical to TRBD2. CDR3 length equals 14 residues. J gave up 0 bases and V 6 bases, and 4 bases lay outside the gene matches. Germline V gene data show CDR1 as SGHRS and CDR2 as YFSETQ. CDR3 sequence: CASTGGGSTDTQYF. The DNA of the CDR3 is TGCGCCAGCACGGGCGGGGGAAGCACAGATACGCAGTATTTT.

The chain has TRBV4-1 and TRBJ1-4; weak D call: TRBD1 (6 bases). V lost 1 base and J lost 3, with 12 bases in between. Germline V gene sequence: CDR1 MGHRA, CDR2 YSYEKL. The CDR3 totals 16 residues. The CDR3 coding sequence is TGCGCCAGCAGCCAAGGTCAGGGGCTTCCTAATGAAAAACTGTTTTTT. Its translation: CASSQGQGLPNEKLFF.

The chain uses TRBV29-1 and TRBJ1-4, with TRBD1 as a possible D gene (6 bases). The CDR3 loop spans 13 amino acids. Germline V lookup: CDR1 SQVTM, CDR2 ANQGSEA. Trimming took off 8 bases at V and 0 bases at J, with 10 bases between the two ends. Here the CDR3 DNA reads TGCAGCACTACAGGGACAACTAATGAAAAACTGTTTTTT. Translated, it gives CSTTGTTNEKLFF.

This chain connects TRBV24-1 to TRBJ1-2, with D tentatively TRBD1 (6 bases). The CDR3 has 15 amino acids. Germline V gene sequence: CDR1 KGHDR, CDR2 SFDVKD. Trimming pared 7 bases from V and 7 bases from J, leaving 21 bases between. CDR3 residues: CATSDRGGAQLGYTF. The CDR3 bases are TGTGCCACCAGCGATCGCGGGGGGGCCCAACTTGGCTACACCTTC.

This rearrangement joins TRBV2 to TRBJ1-1; D gene uncertain. In germline, CDR1 is SNHLY, CDR2 FYNNEI. Trimming took off 4 bases at V and 5 bases at J, with 11 bases between the two ends. The CDR3 is 13 residues long. The CDR3 region is CASSVSSVTEAFF. The CDR3 DNA sequence: TGTGCCAGCAGTGTAAGTTCGGTAACTGAAGCTTTCTTT.

V and J are TRBV14 and TRBJ1-1; 10 nucleotides align to TRBD1. Germline values: CDR1 SGHDN, CDR2 FVKESK. CDR3 size: 17 residues. V gave up 2 bases and J gave up 4 bases; unmatched junction bases: 10. This CDR3 is CASSQFRTGGGSTEAFF. CDR3 in DNA: TGTGCCAGCAGCCAATTCCGGACAGGGGGTGGTAGCACTGAAGCTTTCTTT.

CDR3 residues: CASSLALGDRVAQYF. In DNA form, the CDR3 reads TGTGCCAGCAGCTTGGCCTTGGGGGACAGAGTGGCCCAGTACTTC. J is TRBJ2-5 and V is TRBV5-4; 7 bases line up with TRBD1. CDR1 and CDR2 (germline): SGHNT, YYREEE (reference sequence). The trim removed 0 bases at V and 9 bases at J, leaving 11 bases unmatched. The length of the CDR3 is 15 residues. The full variable domain, its missing parts supplied by reference TRBV5-4 and TRBJ2-5, is ETGVTQSPTHLIKTRGQQVTLRCSSQSGHNTVSWYQQALGQGPQFIFQYYREEENGRGNFPPRFSGLQFPNYSSELNVNALELDDSALYLCASSLALGDRVAQYFGPGTRLLVL.

The V and J genes are TRBV30 and TRBJ2-5, with D perhaps TRBD1 (5 bases). Germline V lookup: CDR1 GTSNPN, CDR2 SVGIG (reference sequence). The CDR3 is made up of 14 amino acids. Trimming removed 0 bases from V and 3 bases from J, with 11 bases in between. The CDR3 DNA reads TGTGCCTGGAGTGTAGAAGTAGGGGAAGAGACCCAGTACTTC. Translated: CAWSVEVGEETQYF.

As for this clone: This CDR3 is also generated by other DNA sequences in the sample. The V call is TRBV6-5, the J call TRBJ2-7, with 9 bases that match TRBD1. The CDR3 sequence is 14 residues long. Germline V gene lookup returns CDR1 MNHEY and CDR2 SVGAGI. Trimming took 1 base from V and 3 from J; bases not matched to a gene: 1. This CDR3 is CASSYLGQGYEQYF. The CDR3 DNA reads TGTGCCAGCAGTTACTTGGGACAGGGCTACGAGCAGTACTTC.

The chain has TRBV18 and TRBJ2-7; 9 positions match TRBD2. The CDR3 has 15 residues. Germline V gene data show CDR1 as KGHSH and CDR2 as LQKENI. The J segment lost 4 bases and the V segment lost 0 bases, leaving 4 bases of the junction unmatched. CDR3 region: CASSPPGLAGYEQYF. DNA for the CDR3: TGTGCCAGCTCACCACCTGGGCTAGCGGGGTACGAGCAGTACTTC.

There are a few counts of this clone. This rearrangement joins TRBV7-9 to TRBJ2-3, with a tentative D call TRBD2 (7 bases). Germline CDR1 and CDR2: SEHNR and FQNEAQ (reference sequence). Deletions cut 5 bases from V and 3 bases from J, with 12 bases between. The length of the CDR3 is 14 residues. The CDR3 DNA sequence: TGTGCCAGCAGCCCTAGGGGGGGTACAGATACGCAGTATTTT. Residues: CASSPRGGTDTQYF.

This clone occurred once. One end of the junction does not line up with germline, which may come from a read error. The chain is built from TRBV2 and TRBJ2-5; 7 bases fit TRBD2. CDR3 length equals 15 residues. From germline, CDR1 is SNHLY and CDR2 FYNNEI. CDR3 DNA sequence: TGTGCCAGCAGCGAAGCGGGAATCCCAGGGGAGACCCAGTACTTC. Its translation is CASSEAGIPGETQYF.

The chain combines TRBV2 with TRBJ2-1; 10 positions agree with TRBD2. V was pared by 6 bases and J by 4 bases, with 21 bases of the junction left unmatched. This CDR3 has 20 amino acids. CDR1 SNHLY and CDR2 FYNNEI come from the germline V gene. CDR3 in amino acids: CASRRRTSGEAKGPYNEQFF. In nucleotides, the CDR3 is TGTGCCAGCAGGCGCCGTACTAGCGGGGAAGCTAAGGGTCCATACAATGAGCAGTTCTTC.

The J gene is TRBJ1-3, the V gene TRBV19, with D unresolved. V was shortened by 1 base and J by 8 bases, with 12 bases between the two germline ends. The CDR3 contains 14 residues. Germline assignment: CDR1 LNHDA and CDR2 SQIVND (reference sequence). The CDR3 sequence: CASSIGSGVDTIYF. As DNA, the CDR3 is TGTGCCAGTAGTATAGGGTCCGGGGTGGACACCATATATTTT.

The chain employs TRBV5-1 and TRBJ1-1; TRBD1 is a possible D gene (6 bases). In germline, CDR1 is SGHRS, CDR2 YFSETQ. Trimming took off 3 bases at V and 7 bases at J, with 10 bases between the two ends. The length of the CDR3 is 12 residues. This CDR3 reads CASSSGQIEAFF. In DNA form, the CDR3 reads TGCGCCAGCAGCTCTGGACAGATTGAAGCTTTCTTT.

V and J are TRBV19 and TRBJ1-5; perhaps TRBD1 as D (5 bases). CDR1 and CDR2 from the germline V gene are LNHDA and SQIVND (reference sequence). This CDR3 contains 16 residues. V was clipped by 4 bases and J by 6 bases, with 19 bases between them. CDR3 nucleotide sequence: TGTGCCAGTAGTACCCCAACGGAGGGACTACGTCAGCCCCAGCATTTT. Amino acid sequence: CASSTPTEGLRQPQHF. Full variable domain (rest looked up from reference TRBV19 and TRBJ1-5): DGGITQSPKYLFRKEGQNVTLSCEQNLNHDAMYWYRQDPGQGLRLIYYSQIVNDFQKGDIAEGYSVSREKKESFPLTVTSAQKNPTAFYLCASSTPTEGLRQPQHFGDGTRLSIL.

This chain uses TRBV14 with TRBJ1-1, with a weak D call TRBD1 (5 bases). Germline-derived CDR1 and CDR2 are SGHDN and FVKESK. V dropped 0 bases and J dropped 0 bases, with 11 bases sitting between them. This CDR3 region has 16 residues. CDR3: CASSQDRQLMNTEAFF. The CDR3, as DNA: TGTGCCAGCAGCCAAGATAGACAGCTGATGAACACTGAAGCTTTCTTT.

The V gene is TRBV7-6, the J gene TRBJ2-1, with 8 bases fitting TRBD1. Germline V lookup: CDR1 SGHVS, CDR2 FNYEAQ. Germline trimming cut 5 bases from V and 16 bases from J; bases unmatched to any gene: 13. CDR3 length equals 13 residues. DNA of the CDR3: TGTGCCAGCAGCCCCCTCGGGACAGGTACCAATTTCTTC. Protein sequence: CASSPLGTGTNFF.

The V gene is TRBV5-1, the J gene TRBJ1-1; the match to TRBD1 covers 9 bases. With 4 bases clipped from V and 5 bases from J, the junction kept 12 bases outside the gene matches. This CDR3 is 16 amino acids long. CDR1 is SGHRS and CDR2 is YFSETQ in the germline V gene. The CDR3 region is CASSPGQGNYGTEAFF. Written as DNA, the CDR3 is TGCGCCAGCAGCCCGGGACAGGGAAATTATGGGACTGAAGCTTTCTTT.